One sample yielded the 18 T cell receptor beta chains listed below, sequenced in a study of graft-versus-host responses after intestinal transplantation. The table came from immunoSEQ multiplex PCR; TCRdb's copy has only in-frame clones and leaves some out. The sample shows 88,000 or so clones, almost 90% of them seen only once. Antigens for these TCRs are unknown. The sequencing here drew on unstimulated CD4+ T cells sorted from spleen or lymph node cells, taken before intestinal transplant. The receptors here all came from a human donor who received an intestinal transplant.

This clone occurred a few times. V is TRBV2 and J is TRBJ1-2; TRBD1 matches 7 bases. After removal of 4 bases from V and 0 bases from J, the junction contained 5 bases not matched to a gene. This CDR3 has 15 residues. CDR1 SNHLY and CDR2 FYNNEI come from the germline V gene. The CDR3 loop is CASSATGNTNYGYTF. The CDR3 DNA sequence: TGTGCCAGCAGTGCGACAGGGAACACTAACTATGGCTACACCTTC.

The chain uses TRBV19 and TRBJ1-2, with 8 bases that match TRBD1. Trimming took 1 base from V and 4 from J; bases not matched to a gene: 8. The germline V gene encodes CDR1 LNHDA and CDR2 SQIVND (reference sequence). The CDR3 contains 16 residues. This CDR3 reads CASSIARGQGAYGYTF. In nucleotides, the CDR3 is TGTGCCAGTAGTATAGCCCGAGGACAGGGCGCCTATGGCTACACCTTC.

A few counts support this clone. This chain connects TRBV5-1 to TRBJ1-1, with D tentatively TRBD1 (5 bases). Germline CDR1 is SGHRS and CDR2 is YFSETQ. The V and J ends lost 3 bases and 0 bases respectively, with 12 bases between them. This CDR3 has 15 amino acids. This CDR3 reads CASSSDRLMNTEAFF. For the CDR3, the DNA is TGCGCCAGCAGCTCCGACAGACTTATGAACACTGAAGCTTTCTTT.

Only a few counts were recorded for this clone. V and J are TRBV19 and TRBJ2-3; no firm D call. The V gene's germline CDR1 is LNHDA and CDR2 SQIVND (reference sequence). V lost 3 bases and J 0 bases, leaving 7 bases between the germline ends. This CDR3 is built from 14 residues. In nucleotides, the CDR3 is TGTGCCAGTAGTATGACATCTAGCACAGATACGCAGTATTTT. This encodes CASSMTSSTDTQYF.

This chain links TRBV29-1 with TRBJ2-3; TRBD1 might be the D (6 bases). Trimming removed 7 bases at V and 6 bases at J, with 17 bases between. Germline loops: CDR1 SQVTM, CDR2 ANQGSEA. The CDR3 loop spans 13 amino acids. The CDR3 sequence is CSAQKTGSDTQYF. CDR3 DNA: TGCAGCGCCCAAAAAACAGGGTCCGATACGCAGTATTTT.

This chain connects TRBV6-5 to TRBJ2-7; 14 bases align to TRBD2. With V trimmed by 7 bases and J by 5 bases, 4 bases remained unmatched. This CDR3 has 14 residues. Germline CDR1 is MNHEY and CDR2 is SVGAGI. The CDR3 DNA reads TGTGCCAGCACCGGGACTAGCGGGGGACACGAGCAGTACTTC. Translated, it gives CASTGTSGGHEQYF.

This clone has a handful of counts. This chain connects TRBV7-3 to TRBJ2-2, with D hard to call. CDR3 size: 13 residues. Germline V CDR1 and CDR2: SGHTA, FQGTGA. Trimming left V 3 bases short and J 1 base short, with 3 bases between. The CDR3: CASSFGNTGELFF. CDR3 nucleotide sequence: TGTGCCAGCAGCTTCGGGAACACCGGGGAGCTGTTTTTT.

The V and J genes are TRBV5-1 and TRBJ1-2; D call uncertain. Germline-derived CDR1 and CDR2 are SGHRS and YFSETQ. This CDR3 comprises 14 residues. Trimming removed 0 bases from V and 4 bases from J, with 10 bases in between. The CDR3: CASSLGEISYGYTF. DNA for the CDR3: TGCGCCAGCAGCTTGGGGGAGATCAGCTATGGCTACACCTTC.

This clone has just a few counts. The rearrangement links TRBV2 to TRBJ1-1, with D possibly TRBD1 on 5 matching bases. The CDR3 runs 14 residues. Trimming left V 2 bases short and J 2 bases short, with 9 bases between. Germline V gene lookup returns CDR1 SNHLY and CDR2 FYNNEI. The CDR3 DNA sequence: TGTGCCAGCAGTGAACAGGGCTTAAACACTGAAGCTTTCTTT. It translates to CASSEQGLNTEAFF.

The J gene is TRBJ2-3, the V gene TRBV18; 10 nucleotides agree with TRBD1. The CDR3 runs 16 residues. Germline V gives CDR1 KGHSH, CDR2 LQKENI. V shed 3 bases and J 4 bases; nucleotides not matched to a gene: 7. The CDR3 sequence is CASSPPGQGIADTQYF. The CDR3 DNA follows: TGTGCCAGCTCACCCCCGGGACAGGGGATCGCAGATACGCAGTATTTT.

J is TRBJ1-2 and V is TRBV15; the match to TRBD1 covers 9 bases. This CDR3 contains 15 residues. The germline V gene encodes CDR1 LNHNV and CDR2 YYDKDF (reference sequence). V lost 3 bases and J lost 2; bases outside the gene matches: 4. The CDR3 protein is CATSRDRGMNYGYTF. CDR3 in DNA: TGTGCCACCAGCAGGGACAGGGGCATGAACTATGGCTACACCTTC.

The rearrangement joins TRBV5-1 to TRBJ1-2, with 7 bases aligning to TRBD1. The V segment lost 4 bases and the J segment 2 bases; nucleotides outside the gene matches: 8. The germline V gene has CDR1 SGHRS and CDR2 YFSETQ. The CDR3 covers 15 residues. For the CDR3, the DNA is TGCGCCAGCAGCCAACCGGGACAGCTGAACTATGGCTACACCTTC. Translated, it gives CASSQPGQLNYGYTF.

This chain connects TRBV9 to TRBJ1-1; D is perhaps TRBD1 (5 bases). CDR1 and CDR2 from the germline V gene are SGDLS and YYNGEE. The CDR3 is 14 amino acids. V was trimmed by 3 bases and J by 5 bases, leaving 14 bases between them. CDR3 coding DNA: TGTGCCAGCAGCGGGGGTGGCGGGGGGACTGAAGCTTTCTTT. Its translation: CASSGGGGGTEAFF. Together with reference TRBV9 and TRBJ1-1, the CDR3 gives the full variable domain: DSGVTQTPKHLITATGQRVTLRCSPRSGDLSVYWYQQSLDQGLQFLIQYYNGEERAKGNILERFSAQQFPDLHSELNLSSLELGDSALYFCASSGGGGGTEAFFGQGTRLTVV.

The sample holds one count of this clone. V gene TRBV6-5 combines with J gene TRBJ1-5, with 7 bases matching TRBD1. Germline-derived CDR1 and CDR2 are MNHEY and SVGAGI. The CDR3 has 15 amino acids. The V segment lost 2 bases and the J segment 6 bases; nucleotides outside the gene matches: 7. CDR3 amino acids: CASSYRQGYGQPQHF. The CDR3 nucleotides read TGTGCCAGCAGTTACCGACAGGGCTACGGTCAGCCCCAGCATTTT.

Only one count was recorded for this clone. The chain carries TRBV5-1 and TRBJ2-5; TRBD1 matches at 7 bases. The DNA end is more similar to TRBJ2-7, so the J call may be wrong. Germline V gene sequence: CDR1 SGHRS, CDR2 YFSETQ. This CDR3 is built from 16 residues. CDR3 DNA: TGCGCCAGCACCCGGGACAGCTCTGTGCTCGGCTACGAGCAGTACTTC. The encoded protein is CASTRDSSVLGYEQYF.

The chain uses TRBV6-1 and TRBJ2-2, with a possible D match to TRBD1 (8 bases). V lost 6 bases, J lost 7 bases, and 18 bases lay in between. The CDR3 contains 15 residues. The germline gives CDR1 MNHNS, CDR2 SASEGT. The CDR3, as DNA: TGTGCCAGCAGGCGGGAGACAGGGGCGGGCGGGGAGCTGTTTTTT. Its protein product is CASRRETGAGGELFF.

V usage is TRBV7-9 and J usage is TRBJ1-5; the D gene is possibly TRBD1 (6 bases). Germline lookup yields CDR1 SEHNR and CDR2 FQNEAQ (reference sequence). The V end was cut by 6 bases, the J end by 4 bases, with 10 bases between. The CDR3 is made up of 13 amino acids. The CDR3 nucleotides read TGTGCCAGCAGTCAGGACAGAAATCAGCCCCAGCATTTT. This gives the protein CASSQDRNQPQHF.

CDR3 loop: CASSWEDRYGYTF. The CDR3 DNA sequence: TGTGCCAGCAGCTGGGAGGACCGGTATGGCTACACCTTC. The chain combines TRBV6-6 with TRBJ1-2; D is uncertain. This CDR3 region has 13 residues. V gave up 6 bases and J gave up 5 bases, with 13 bases separating them. Per the germline V gene, CDR1 is MNHNY and CDR2 is SVGAGI (reference sequence).